This T cell receptor beta chain was recovered during a study of CXCR3-negative and CXCR3-positive naive CD8 T cells. All TRB cDNA libraries came from 5' RACE performed with UMI labels. Reanalyzing the 5' RACE reads, TCRdb keeps one entry per CDR3 protein, without DNA. The specimen's table records approximately 130,000 distinct CDR3 sequences. Worth noting for this clonotype: Its antigen remains unidentified.

General observations from the study: CXCR3-positive naive cells carried more hydrophobic TRB CDR3s than CXCR3-negative ones.

The germline gives CDR1 MDHEN, CDR2 SYDVKM. The CDR3 has 15 amino acids. Definition of naive CD8+ T cells rested on a CD45RO-CCR7+CD27+CD95- profile. The gene calls are TRBV28 and TRBJ2-5; TCRdb's D call of TRBD1 is untestable without DNA. The sequenced material came from naive CXCR3+ CD8+ T cells from blood. Subset meaning: CD45RO-CCR7+CD27+CD95- naive CD8+ T cells expressing CXCR3 (TNR3+). The sequence derives from a human donor in good health. Some clones in this sample may be carry-over from other donors' samples. The CDR3 is CASSLNIQGLETQYF.